What follows are 6 T cell receptor beta chains derived from one specimen sequenced in a study of blood T cell repertoires in COVID-19. TCRdb keeps only in-frame clones here, not all; method: immunoSEQ multiplex PCR. The data contain tens of thousands of clones, about 88% of them singletons. The sample taken for sequencing was peripheral blood. These receptors all come from a woman aged 55-69 years with COVID-19, enrolled during active disease.

The CDR3 is CAIRDMGQGGGYTF. The CDR3 DNA follows: TGTGCCATCAGGGACATGGGACAGGGAGGCGGCTACACCTTC. This chain connects TRBV10-3 to TRBJ1-2; TRBD1 matches 9 bases. From germline, CDR1 is ENHRY and CDR2 SYGVKD. This CDR3 is built from 14 residues. The junction had 10 bases not matched to a gene; V was cut back by 6 bases and J by 8 bases.

Points on this clone: Distinct nucleotide sequences in the sample also encode this CDR3. V gene TRBV5-1 combines with J gene TRBJ2-7; possible D gene TRBD1, 5 bases. The V gene lost 2 bases and the J gene lost 2 bases, with 8 bases spanning the gap. This CDR3 has 13 residues. Germline loops: CDR1 SGHRS, CDR2 YFSETQ. For the CDR3, the DNA is TGCGCCAGCAGCTTATCAGGGACCTACGAGCAGTACTTC. Its protein is CASSLSGTYEQYF.

CDR3 DNA sequence: TGTGCCAGCTCACCACTCGAGACAGGGTTGGCTGGAAACACCATATATTTT. Amino acid sequence: CASSPLETGLAGNTIYF. This rearrangement joins TRBV18 to TRBJ1-3; 7 nucleotides line up with TRBD1. Germline assignment: CDR1 KGHSH and CDR2 LQKENI. J lost 2 bases, V lost 1 base, and 8 bases had no gene match. The CDR3 consists of 17 residues.

The chain links TRBV6-1 to TRBJ2-7, with D possibly matching TRBD1 (6 bases). Looked up from germline, CDR1 is MNHNS and CDR2 is SASEGT. V was trimmed by 7 bases and J by 2 bases, leaving 12 bases between them. The CDR3 runs to 13 residues. CDR3 sequence reads: CASTAGTPYEQYF. For the CDR3, the DNA is TGTGCCAGCACCGCCGGGACACCCTACGAGCAGTACTTC.

This clone has just one count. The chain links TRBV19 to TRBJ2-1, with a possible D match to TRBD2 (7 bases). The CDR3 runs to 15 residues. Germline V gene data show CDR1 as LNHDA and CDR2 as SQIVND (reference sequence). V lost 7 bases to trimming and J lost 2 bases, with 15 bases between them. The CDR3, as DNA: TGTGCCAGTAACCGAGGGGGGGGAACCTACAATGAGCAGTTCTTC. Translating it yields CASNRGGGTYNEQFF.

The chain is built from TRBV5-5 and TRBJ1-4; D not certain. Deletions cut 0 bases from V and 5 bases from J, with 14 bases between. CDR1 and CDR2 from the germline V gene are SGHKS and YYEKEE (reference sequence). CDR3 length: 16 residues. CDR3 amino acids: CASSLARGPGNEKLFF. The CDR3 bases are TGTGCCAGCAGCTTGGCCCGAGGGCCCGGGAATGAAAAACTGTTTTTT. The full variable domain, rest sourced from reference TRBV5-5 and TRBJ1-4, is DAGVTQSPTHLIKTRGQQVTLRCSPISGHKSVSWYQQVLGQGPQFIFQYYEKEERGRGNFPDRFSARQFPNYSSELNVNALLLGDSALYLCASSLARGPGNEKLFFGSGTQLSVL.